This T cell receptor beta chain emerged from a study of blood T cells in healthy people across ages. V dropped 1 base and J dropped 3 bases, with 15 bases sitting between them. Germline-derived CDR1 and CDR2 are LGHDT and YNNKEL (reference sequence). The CDR3 loop spans 16 amino acids. Study findings and constraints: Lack of knowledge of donor CMV status possibly confounded expanded clonotype changes.

The second PCR ran roughly 6 to 11 cycles with a sample-barcoded 5' primer and J-beta primers. TCRdb used MiXCR to reprocess the 5' RACE reads, holding one entry per CDR3 protein. This table has more than 650,000 distinct CDR3 sequences, around a fifth appearing once. This clonotype has at least ten counts. The antigen remains unidentified. This chain connects TRBV3-1 to TRBJ1-2, with D hard to call. This TCR was recovered from a man aged 65 to 85 in good health. The material sequenced was blood. DNA for the CDR3: TGTGCCAGCAGCCAAGTTGGAGGGAGGTATGACTATGGCTACACCTTC. Encoded protein: CASSQVGGRYDYGYTF. The whole variable domain, filled in from reference TRBV3-1 and TRBJ1-2, reads DTAVSQTPKYLVTQMGNDKSIKCEQNLGHDTMYWYKQDSKKFLKIMFSYNNKELIINETVPNRFSPKSPDKAHLNLHINSLELGDSAVYFCASSQVGGRYDYGYTFGSGTRLTVV.